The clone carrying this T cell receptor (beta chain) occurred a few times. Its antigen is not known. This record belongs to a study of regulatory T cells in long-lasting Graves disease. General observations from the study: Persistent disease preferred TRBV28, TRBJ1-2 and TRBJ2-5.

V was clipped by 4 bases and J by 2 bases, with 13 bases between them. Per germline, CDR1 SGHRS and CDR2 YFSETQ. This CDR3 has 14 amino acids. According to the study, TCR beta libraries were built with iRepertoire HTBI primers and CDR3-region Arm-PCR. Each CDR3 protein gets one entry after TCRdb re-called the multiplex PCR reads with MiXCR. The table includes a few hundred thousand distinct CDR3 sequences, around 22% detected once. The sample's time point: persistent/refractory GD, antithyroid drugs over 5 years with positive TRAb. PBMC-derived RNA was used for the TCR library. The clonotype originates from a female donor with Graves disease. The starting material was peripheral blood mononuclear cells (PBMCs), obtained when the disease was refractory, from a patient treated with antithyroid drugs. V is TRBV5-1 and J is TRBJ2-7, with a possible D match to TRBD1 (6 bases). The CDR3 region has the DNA TGCGCCAGCAGCCCGGACAGATTAGCCTACGAGCAGTACTTC. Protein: CASSPDRLAYEQYF. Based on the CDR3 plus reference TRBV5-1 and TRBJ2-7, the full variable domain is KAGVTQTPRYLIKTRGQQVTLSCSPISGHRSVSWYQQTPGQGLQFLFEYFSETQRNKGNFPGRFSGRQFSNSRSEMNVSTLELGDSALYLCASSPDRLAYEQYFGPGTRLTVT.